Listed here is a single T cell receptor (beta chain). These data are taken from a study of shared clonotypes between healthy human individuals. About the research overall: CD4 naive and memory got three plates each, CD8 naive two, CD8 memory one.

The J segment lost 4 bases and the V segment lost 3 bases, leaving 7 bases of the junction unmatched. Germline V gene sequence: CDR1 SGHTA, CDR2 FQGNSA. CDR3 length equals 15 residues. Sequencing used immunoSEQ multiplex PCR; TCRdb keeps in-frame clones, though not all of them. The sample holds a few million clones, approximately 93% seen once. The gene calls are TRBV7-2 and TRBJ1-1, with TRBD1 matching over 8 bases. The sequencing sample was made of naive CD4+ T cells from PBMCs. Described subset: CD45RA+ positively selected. This sequence was found in a man between 18 and 35 years old in good health. Some clones in this sample may be carry-over from other donors' samples. CDR3 amino acids: CASSLRTGRSTEAFF. In DNA, the CDR3 is TGTGCCAGCAGCTTGCGGACAGGGCGGAGCACTGAAGCTTTCTTT.